A selection of T cell receptor beta chains follows, all from one sample in a study of blood T cell repertoires in COVID-19. Produced via immunoSEQ multiplex PCR; TCRdb's table is partial and in-frame only. The table includes around 210,000 clones, about 90% detected once. What was sequenced was peripheral blood. The receptors come from a woman in her seventies with acute or convalescent COVID-19. Each CDR3 is given with its conserved first and last residue. Each record gives: D gene, V gene, J gene, clone size, CDR3 protein, CDR3 DNA. The D gene is left open where the match is weak. The listing skips clone size in some rows; elsewhere it reads once, few, many or a size class.

D: TRBD1
V: TRBV27
J: TRBJ2-1
size: NA
CDR3: CASSQDRVNIYNEQFF
DNA: TGTGCCAGCAGTCAAGACAGGGTAAACATCTACAATGAGCAGTTCTTC

D: TRBD2
V: TRBV11-3
J: TRBJ2-2
size: NA
CDR3: CASSLATSHTGELFF
DNA: TGTGCCAGCAGCTTAGCGACTAGCCACACCGGGGAGCTGTTTTTT

D: NA
V: TRBV10-2
J: TRBJ1-2
size: once
CDR3: CASSESNGVRGYGYTF
DNA: TGCGCCAGCAGTGAGTCGAATGGTGTGCGCGGCTATGGCTACACCTTC

D: NA
V: TRBV5-1
J: TRBJ2-7
size: NA
CDR3: CASSATGDYEQYF
DNA: TGCGCCAGCAGCGCGACAGGCGACTACGAGCAGTACTTC

D: NA
V: TRBV24-1
J: TRBJ1-5
size: NA
CDR3: CATSEGGINQPQHF
DNA: TGTGCCACCAGTGAGGGAGGAATCAATCAGCCCCAGCATTTT

D: NA
V: TRBV7-6
J: TRBJ1-5
size: NA
CDR3: CASSLALGSGQPQHF
DNA: TGTGCCAGCAGCTTAGCACTGGGGAGTGGTCAGCCCCAGCATTTT

D: TRBD2
V: TRBV24-1
J: TRBJ2-3
size: NA
CDR3: CATSDSRRGGGVTDTQYF
DNA: TGTGCCACCAGTGATTCGCGCCGGGGGGGCGGGGTTACAGATACGCAGTATTTT

D: NA
V: TRBV18
J: TRBJ2-2
size: NA
CDR3: CASSQGPWNTGELFF
DNA: TGTGCCAGCTCTCAGGGGCCGTGGAACACCGGGGAGCTGTTTTTT

D: NA
V: TRBV6-5
J: TRBJ1-1
size: NA
CDR3: CASSYLLSRDTEAFF
DNA: TGTGCCAGCAGTTACCTTTTATCCAGGGACACTGAAGCTTTCTTT

D: NA
V: TRBV7-7
J: TRBJ2-5
size: NA
CDR3: CASATGTKETQYF
DNA: TGTGCCAGCGCGACGGGTACGAAAGAGACCCAGTACTTC

D: TRBD1
V: TRBV6-5
J: TRBJ2-3
size: NA
CDR3: CASGGQYTDTQYF
DNA: TGTGCCAGCGGGGGACAGTACACAGATACGCAGTATTTT

D: NA
V: TRBV20-1
J: TRBJ1-1
size: few
CDR3: CSARTAEAFF
DNA: TGCAGTGCTAGAACGGCTGAAGCTTTCTTT

D: NA
V: TRBV6-5
J: TRBJ1-4
size: NA
CDR3: CASSWTATNEKLFF
DNA: TGTGCCAGCAGCTGGACAGCAACTAATGAAAAACTGTTTTTT

D: TRBD1
V: TRBV7-9
J: TRBJ1-2
size: few
CDR3: CASSLARGQAEGRYTF
DNA: TGTGCCAGCAGCCTAGCACGGGGACAGGCCGAGGGACGCTACACCTTC

D: NA
V: TRBV27
J: TRBJ1-4
size: NA
CDR3: CASRRTGSGTKLFF
DNA: TGTGCCAGCAGAAGAACAGGGTCCGGGACGAAACTGTTTTTT

D: TRBD1
V: TRBV27
J: TRBJ1-2
size: NA
CDR3: CASSRQGSADGYTF
DNA: TGTGCCAGCAGCAGACAGGGGAGCGCTGATGGCTACACCTTC

D: NA
V: TRBV7-9
J: TRBJ1-2
size: NA
CDR3: CASSRSRGDDNYGYTF
DNA: TGTGCCAGCAGCCGGTCGCGGGGGGATGACAACTATGGCTACACCTTC